The 2 T cell receptor beta chains presented below share a single source sample, sequenced in a study of T cells in women clearing cervical HPV infection. Produced via immunoSEQ multiplex PCR; TCRdb's table is partial and in-frame only. This sample's table reports fewer than 35,000 clones. Sequenced sample: blood buffy coat. Receptors were obtained from a woman between 18 and 75 years old with a cervical HPV16 infection that either progressed to CIN3+ or cleared (not recorded which).

About this clone: The sequenced fragment ends 3 residues before the CDR3 boundary, so the rest is inferred from the germline J gene. The chain uses TRBV11-3 and TRBJ2-7, with TRBD1 identical over 7 bases. Germline lookup yields CDR1 SGHNT and CDR2 YENEEA. The CDR3 runs to 14 residues. Germline trimming cut 5 bases from V and 2 bases from J; bases unmatched to any gene: 6. The covered CDR3 bases are TGTGCCAGCAGCGAAAGGACAGGAGCCTACGAG. Its protein is CASSERTGAYE. The CDR3 as a whole reads CASSERTGAYEQYF.

About this clone: Read data end 3 residues before the CDR3 end; the end is taken from the germline J gene. The chain couples TRBV7-2 to TRBJ2-7; 7 nucleotides line up with TRBD2. V shed 0 bases, J shed 6 bases, and the junction held 2 bases outside the gene matches. CDR1 and CDR2 (germline): SGHTA, FQGNSA. The CDR3 covers 13 residues. CDR3 amino acids: CASSLAGRGEQYF. The CDR3 DNA, read in part, is TGTGCCAGCAGCTTAGCGGGGAGGGGCGAG.